These 2 T cell receptor beta chains were all obtained from the same sample, sequenced in a study of CD8 T cells in Susac syndrome. cDNA came from roughly 0.5 to 1 ug RNA primed by random hexamers. One entry per CDR3 protein, called by TCRdb with MiXCR from the immunoSEQ multiplex PCR reads. The data contain about 130,000 distinct CDR3 sequences, 85% to 95% of them singletons. Sequencing was done on a sample of CD8+ T cells from PBMCs. The receptors derive from a human donor with multiple sclerosis.

This chain joins TRBV12-3 or TRBV12-4 and TRBJ2-3; TRBD1 aligns across 7 bases. The CDR3 spans 18 residues. Trimming at V came to 0 bases and at J to 0 bases, leaving 9 bases not matched to a gene. This chain's CDR3 is CASSLAAPGQRSTDTQYF. DNA for the CDR3: TGTGCCAGCAGTTTAGCCGCCCCGGGACAGAGAAGCACAGATACGCAGTATTTT.

This clonotype was seen only once. The J gene is TRBJ2-1, the V gene TRBV9, with D possibly TRBD2 on 6 matching bases. Trimming left V 3 bases short and J 9 bases short, with 10 bases between. Per the germline V gene, CDR1 is SGDLS and CDR2 is YYNGEE. The CDR3 covers 12 residues. The CDR3 DNA follows: TGTGCCAGCAGCGGGGTGGGAGGTGAGCAGTTCTTC. Translating gives CASSGVGGEQFF.